The rows below give T cell receptor beta chains drawn from one sample of a study of shared clonotypes between healthy human individuals. TCRdb's copy holds only in-frame clones and misses some; the assay was immunoSEQ multiplex PCR. The table has 2 million to 2.5 million clones, 90% to 97% seen once; the top ten hold roughly 0.13%. Sequencing input: naive CD4+ T cells sorted from blood. Every receptor here comes from a man between 18 and 35 years old in good health. Both conserved end residues are part of each CDR3. D genes are given only for firm matches. The size of a clone is reported for some rows only, either as once, few or many, or as a class for expanded clones.

clone size	J gene	V gene	D gene	CDR3 protein	CDR3 DNA
-	TRBJ1-4	TRBV6-1	-	CASSLNEPGGKLFF	TGTGCCAGCAGCCTAAATGAACCGGGAGGGAAACTGTTTTTT
-	TRBJ2-7	TRBV2	-	CASRRPASSYEQYF	TGTGCCAGCAGAAGACCCGCGAGCTCCTACGAGCAGTACTTC
-	TRBJ2-2	TRBV30	-	CAWSVVGGTGELFF	TGTGCCTGGAGTGTAGTCGGCGGCACCGGGGAGCTGTTTTTT
-	TRBJ2-3	TRBV18	TRBD2	CASSPLASGASDTQYF	TGTGCCAGCTCACCACTGGCTAGCGGGGCCTCAGATACGCAGTATTTT
-	TRBJ1-2	TRBV18	-	CASSPGVDPYGYTF	TGTGCCAGCTCACCAGGGGTCGATCCTTATGGCTACACCTTC
-	TRBJ2-7	TRBV5-4	-	CASSLPGHIYEQYF	TGTGCCAGCAGCTTGCCGGGACACATCTACGAGCAGTACTTC
-	TRBJ1-4	TRBV5-1	-	CASSLEGFSTNEKLFF	TGCGCCAGCAGCTTGGAGGGATTTTCAACTAATGAAAAACTGTTTTTT
-	TRBJ1-6	TRBV30	-	CAWGRPYNSPLHF	TGTGCCTGGGGACGTCCCTATAATTCACCCCTCCACTTT
-	TRBJ2-5	TRBV7-2	TRBD2	CASRTSGTPAETQYF	TGTGCCAGCAGGACTAGCGGGACCCCCGCGGAGACCCAGTACTTC
-	TRBJ2-1	TRBV25-1	TRBD1	CASSQSRGPGDEQFF	TGTGCCAGCAGTCAGAGCAGGGGGCCCGGGGATGAGCAGTTCTTC
-	TRBJ1-5	TRBV2	-	CASTRDSNQPQHF	TGTGCCTCTACAAGGGACAGCAATCAGCCCCAGCATTTT
-	TRBJ1-1	TRBV6-1	-	CASTLRRATEAFF	TGTGCCAGCACCCTACGGAGGGCGACTGAAGCTTTCTTT
-	TRBJ1-5	TRBV11-2	-	CASSLRGTGNQPQHF	TGTGCCAGCAGCTTAAGGGGGACGGGCAATCAGCCCCAGCATTTT
-	TRBJ1-1	TRBV19	-	CASSWREFGTEAFF	TGTGCCAGTAGTTGGAGGGAATTTGGCACTGAAGCTTTCTTT
-	TRBJ1-3	TRBV7-6	-	CASSLVGRGGAGNTIYF	TGTGCCAGCAGCTTAGTAGGTCGAGGGGGAGCTGGAAACACCATATATTTT
once	TRBJ1-5	TRBV6-7	-	CASSYGVVGPQHF	TGTGCCAGCAGTTACGGGGTAGTGGGGCCCCAGCATTTT
-	TRBJ2-7	TRBV7-6	-	CASSLGGPRYEQYF	TGTGCCAGCAGCTTAGGTGGGCCCCGCTACGAGCAGTACTTC
-	TRBJ2-2	TRBV10-3	-	CAIWSGYLANTGELFF	TGTGCCATCTGGAGCGGGTACCTCGCGAACACCGGGGAGCTGTTTTTT
-	TRBJ2-1	TRBV10-3	TRBD2	CATLSGGLNEQFF	TGTGCCACGCTTAGCGGGGGCCTCAATGAGCAGTTCTTC
-	TRBJ2-5	TRBV5-5	-	CASSHQGQTQYF	TGTGCCAGCAGCCATCAGGGTCAGACCCAGTACTTC
-	TRBJ1-3	TRBV10-3	-	CAIRTASSGNTIYF	TGTGCCATCAGGACGGCTAGCTCTGGAAACACCATATATTTT
-	TRBJ1-6	TRBV30	-	CAWNGRVSNSPLHF	TGTGCCTGGAATGGCAGGGTATCTAATTCACCCCTCCACTTT
once	TRBJ1-2	TRBV6-1	-	CASSEAGLGYGYTF	TGTGCCAGCAGTGAAGCTGGTCTCGGCTATGGCTACACCTTC
-	TRBJ1-3	TRBV30	-	CAWGEGPSSGNTIYF	TGTGCCTGGGGGGAGGGGCCCAGCTCTGGAAACACCATATATTTT
-	TRBJ2-5	TRBV18	-	CASSAGIQQETQYF	TGTGCCAGCTCCGCCGGAATCCAGCAAGAGACCCAGTACTTC